A single sample is the source of the 27 T cell receptor beta chains below, sequenced in a study of blood T cell repertoires in COVID-19. Assay: immunoSEQ multiplex PCR; the TCRdb copy retains only in-frame clones and omits some. The sample records some 170,000 clones, around 80% being singletons. Sequenced input: PBMCs or T cells enriched from blood (not recorded which). Source of these receptors: a man over 45 who had recovered from COVID-19.

The chain joins TRBV15 to TRBJ1-4; weak D call: TRBD1 (6 bases). V shed 5 bases and J shed 8 bases, with 12 bases lying between them. Germline CDR1 is LNHNV and CDR2 is YYDKDF (reference sequence). This CDR3 is built from 13 residues. DNA of the CDR3: TGTGCCACCAGCTACGACAGGAAGGAAAAACTGTTTTTT. Protein: CATSYDRKEKLFF.

The rearrangement uses TRBV6-2 or TRBV6-3 and TRBJ1-5, with TRBD1 matching 8 bases. The CDR3 spans 14 residues. Germline CDR1 is MNHEY and CDR2 is SVGEGT. The trim removed 3 bases at V and 8 bases at J, leaving 6 bases unmatched. The CDR3 DNA sequence: TGTGCCAGCAGTTATACAGGGGGGGTAGAGCCCCAGCATTTT. This gives the protein CASSYTGGVEPQHF.

The V call is TRBV7-9, the J call TRBJ2-5, with 8 bases identical to TRBD2. The CDR3 is made up of 13 amino acids. Germline CDR1 reads SEHNR; CDR2 reads FQNEAQ (reference sequence). V lost 3 bases and J lost 5; bases outside the gene matches: 2. The CDR3, as DNA: TGTGCCAGCAGCTTGGGCGGGAGGGAGACCCAGTACTTC. Translating gives CASSLGGRETQYF.

The chain employs TRBV27 and TRBJ1-3; D remains ambiguous. V was clipped by 5 bases and J by 0 bases, with 8 bases between them. CDR1 is MNHEY and CDR2 is SMNVEV in the germline V gene (reference sequence). CDR3 size: 14 residues. The CDR3 loop reads CASSPLASGNTIYF. The DNA for the CDR3 is TGTGCCAGCAGTCCCCTGGCCTCTGGAAACACCATATATTTT.

V gene TRBV28 combines with J gene TRBJ1-3; D possibly corresponds to TRBD1 (6 bases). Trimming pared 2 bases from V and 10 bases from J, leaving 9 bases between. Germline CDR1 and CDR2: MDHEN and SYDVKM. This CDR3 region has 12 residues. DNA of the CDR3: TGTGCCAGCAGTTTAGGGCAGGGGACCATATATTTT. Its protein is CASSLGQGTIYF. Looking up the rest from reference TRBV28 and TRBJ1-3 gives the full variable domain: DVKVTQSSRYLVKRTGEKVFLECVQDMDHENMFWYRQDPGLGLRLIYFSYDVKMKEKGDIPEGYSVSREKKERFSLILESASTNQTSMYLCASSLGQGTIYFGEGSWLTVV.

V usage is TRBV7-6 and J usage is TRBJ1-1; 7 bases agree with TRBD1. The CDR3 has 14 residues. Germline V CDR1 and CDR2: SGHVS, FNYEAQ. V lost 5 bases to trimming and J lost 4 bases; unmatched junction nucleotides: 7. The CDR3 DNA reads as TGTGCCAGCAGCACGCGACAGGGCCCCACTGAAGCTTTCTTT. This sequence encodes CASSTRQGPTEAFF.

The rearrangement joins TRBV27 to TRBJ2-7; TRBD1 aligns across 9 bases. Germline CDR1 is MNHEY and CDR2 is SMNVEV (reference sequence). V lost 6 bases, J lost 3 bases, and 9 bases stayed unmatched. This CDR3 spans 15 amino acids. The CDR3 DNA sequence: TGTGCCAGCAGCCGTAGGCCGGGACAGGGCTACGAGCAGTACTTC. As protein: CASSRRPGQGYEQYF.

This chain links TRBV3-1 (or the pseudogene TRBV3-2) with TRBJ1-1; TRBD1 might be the D (5 bases). The CDR3 spans 14 residues. Germline CDR1 and CDR2: LGHDT and YNNKEL (reference sequence). Trimming removed 6 bases at V and 1 base at J, with 12 bases between. The DNA of the CDR3 is TGTGCCAGCAGTTGGGGGGGAAGGAACACTGAAGCTTTCTTT. Protein sequence: CASSWGGRNTEAFF.

This clone was picked up one time. V gene TRBV29-1 combines with J gene TRBJ1-2; D perhaps matches TRBD1 (6 bases). CDR1 is SQVTM and CDR2 is ANQGSEA in the germline V gene. Trimming pared 7 bases from V and 4 bases from J, leaving 13 bases between. The CDR3 covers 12 residues. The CDR3 nucleotides are TGCAGCGGGGGGGACAACAGCTATGGCTACACCTTC. Its protein is CSGGDNSYGYTF.

V usage is TRBV6-5 and J usage is TRBJ1-2; TRBD1 matches 8 bases. The CDR3 runs 13 residues. The V gene's germline CDR1 is MNHEY and CDR2 SVGAGI. With V trimmed by 6 bases and J by 7 bases, 7 bases remained unmatched. The CDR3 coding sequence is TGTGCCAGCAGGGCAGGGGGCGCATTTGGCTACACCTTC. Protein sequence: CASRAGGAFGYTF.

V is TRBV14 and J is TRBJ1-1; a weak D match, TRBD1 (6 bases). Germline CDR1 SGHDN, CDR2 FVKESK. The germline V and J ends were trimmed by 1 base and 3 bases, with 12 bases remaining between them. The CDR3 extends over 15 amino acids. The CDR3, as DNA: TGTGCCAGCAGCCAAGGTATAGGGGGACACACTGAAGCTTTCTTT. It translates to CASSQGIGGHTEAFF.

The chain has TRBV28 and TRBJ1-1, with 7 bases matching TRBD1. Germline V gene lookup returns CDR1 MDHEN and CDR2 SYDVKM. V lost 5 bases and J lost 3; bases outside the gene matches: 12. There are 16 residues in the CDR3. The CDR3 DNA reads as TGTGCCAGCAGTCTCGGACAGGCGGGGGGGGACACTGAAGCTTTCTTT. This translates into CASSLGQAGGDTEAFF.

V usage is TRBV7-2 and J usage is TRBJ1-2, with a tentative D call TRBD1 (5 bases). The germline V gene encodes CDR1 SGHTA and CDR2 FQGNSA. V lost 2 bases and J lost 6, with 16 bases in between. This CDR3 contains 15 residues. CDR3 nucleotide sequence: TGTGCCAGCAGCTTAACCCAGGGCGCGTGGAATGGCTACACCTTC. Amino acid sequence: CASSLTQGAWNGYTF.

The CDR3 here is CASSQGQAINEKLFF. The CDR3 coding sequence is TGTGCCAGCAGCCAGGGACAGGCGATTAATGAAAAACTGTTTTTT. The chain has TRBV5-8 and TRBJ1-4, with TRBD1 identical over 8 bases. V was pared by 4 bases and J by 4 bases, with 6 bases of the junction left unmatched. The CDR3 runs to 15 residues. The germline V gene encodes CDR1 SGHTS and CDR2 YDEGEE. Using reference TRBV5-8 and TRBJ1-4 for the parts outside the CDR3, the full variable domain is EAGVTQSPTHLIKTRGQQATLRCSPISGHTSVYWYQQALGLGLQFLLWYDEGEERNRGNFPPRFSGRQFPNYSSELNVNALELEDSALYLCASSQGQAINEKLFFGSGTQLSVL.

This clone was picked up one time. The V and J genes are TRBV5-1 and TRBJ2-7; the D is unclear. Germline V gene lookup returns CDR1 SGHRS and CDR2 YFSETQ. The CDR3 runs 14 residues. The V end was cut by 0 bases, the J end by 5 bases, with 12 bases between. The DNA of the CDR3 is TGCGCCAGCAGCTTGGAAGGCCTAGGCCACGAGCAGTACTTC. Its translation is CASSLEGLGHEQYF.

CDR3 residues: CASSLASTVALETQYF. The CDR3 coding sequence is TGTGCCAGCAGCTTAGCTTCGACGGTAGCCCTTGAGACCCAGTACTTC. The genes are TRBV7-2 and TRBJ2-5; D call uncertain. Trimming took off 0 bases at V and 5 bases at J, with 16 bases between the two ends. This CDR3 has 16 amino acids. Looked up from germline, CDR1 is SGHTA and CDR2 is FQGNSA.

J is TRBJ1-5 and V is TRBV27, with TRBD1 matching 10 bases. Germline CDR1 reads MNHEY; CDR2 reads SMNVEV (reference sequence). This CDR3 comprises 15 residues. V was pared by 3 bases and J by 7 bases, with 6 bases of the junction left unmatched. This chain's CDR3 is CASSFMGTGVQPQHF. The CDR3 DNA reads as TGTGCCAGCAGTTTTATGGGGACAGGGGTCCAGCCCCAGCATTTT.

This sequence joins TRBV2 and TRBJ1-2; 9 bases match TRBD1. This CDR3 is built from 15 residues. Trimming took 6 bases from V and 6 from J; bases not matched to a gene: 11. CDR1 is SNHLY, CDR2 FYNNEI, per germline. In DNA form, the CDR3 reads TGTGCCAGCAGCACGGGACAGGGATTCGTCAATGGCTACACCTTC. Translating it yields CASSTGQGFVNGYTF.

V gene TRBV7-9 combines with J gene TRBJ2-7; D is uncertain. The CDR3 contains 12 residues. The V gene's germline CDR1 is SEHNR and CDR2 FQNEAQ (reference sequence). V gave up 1 base and J gave up 4 bases, with 5 bases separating them. CDR3 in amino acids: CASSLDPYEQYF. The CDR3 region has the DNA TGTGCCAGCAGCTTAGATCCGTACGAGCAGTACTTC.

The chain uses TRBV27 and TRBJ1-2, with D maybe TRBD1 (6 bases). Deletions cut 4 bases from V and 5 bases from J, with 14 bases between. Per the germline V gene, CDR1 is MNHEY and CDR2 is SMNVEV (reference sequence). This CDR3 comprises 14 residues. The CDR3 spells CASSSAGTPYGYTF. The DNA of the CDR3 is TGTGCCAGCAGTTCGGCCGGGACACCTTATGGCTACACCTTC.

The chain joins TRBV12-5 to TRBJ1-5; weak D call: TRBD1 (5 bases). The CDR3 spans 16 residues. V lost 4 bases, J lost 2 bases, and 15 bases lay in between. Germline V gene data show CDR1 as LGHNT and CDR2 as FRNRAP. Written as DNA, the CDR3 is TGTGCTAGTGGTTGGGGCGGGACGAGGGGCAATCAGCCCCAGCATTTT. This sequence encodes CASGWGGTRGNQPQHF.

J is TRBJ1-6 and V is TRBV30; TRBD1 matches 7 bases. Per germline, CDR1 GTSNPN and CDR2 SVGIG (reference sequence). V gave up 2 bases and J gave up 9 bases; unmatched junction bases: 10. The CDR3 has 15 residues. The CDR3 here is CAWSTRDRSASPLHF. The CDR3 DNA reads as TGTGCCTGGAGTACTAGGGACAGATCAGCTTCACCCCTCCACTTT.

The rearrangement joins TRBV19 to TRBJ1-2; D is perhaps TRBD1 (5 bases). Trimming took off 1 base at V and 9 bases at J, with 18 bases between the two ends. Germline CDR1 LNHDA, CDR2 SQIVND (reference sequence). The CDR3 runs to 15 residues. CDR3 protein: CASSIGSRVLSSYTF. In DNA form, the CDR3 reads TGTGCCAGTAGTATAGGTAGCAGGGTGTTGAGTAGCTACACCTTC.

In DNA, the CDR3 is TGTGCCAGCACGGGGACAGGGGGCTATGGCTACACCTTC. This translates into CASTGTGGYGYTF. The chain uses TRBV6-5 and TRBJ1-2, with 11 bases lining up with TRBD1. The germline V gene has CDR1 MNHEY and CDR2 SVGAGI. The CDR3 covers 13 residues. Unmatched junction bases numbered 2, after V lost 7 bases and J lost 4 bases.

The rearrangement links TRBV27 to TRBJ1-4; possible D gene TRBD1, 6 bases. The CDR3 covers 16 residues. V was cut by 7 bases and J by 4 bases, with 19 bases left in between. Germline V lookup: CDR1 MNHEY, CDR2 SMNVEV (reference sequence). The CDR3 bases are TGTGCCAGCACCACCCGAGGGGGGGCCCATAATGAAAAACTGTTTTTT. Translation gives CASTTRGGAHNEKLFF.

The chain has TRBV5-1 and TRBJ1-2; the D gene is possibly TRBD1 (6 bases). Germline CDR1 reads SGHRS; CDR2 reads YFSETQ. There are 15 residues in the CDR3. Trimming stripped 5 bases from V and 1 base from J, with 15 bases between. CDR3 in amino acids: CASRPRTDFNYGYTF. In DNA, the CDR3 is TGCGCCAGCAGACCACGGACAGACTTTAACTATGGCTACACCTTC.

This chain connects TRBV7-3 to TRBJ2-3; 8 bases map to TRBD2. CDR3 length equals 15 residues. Per germline, CDR1 SGHTA and CDR2 FQGTGA. J gave up 3 bases and V 5 bases, and 7 bases lay outside the gene matches. This chain's CDR3 is CASSPTGGITDTQYF. The CDR3, as DNA: TGTGCCAGCAGCCCAACGGGGGGGATAACAGATACGCAGTATTTT. Using reference TRBV7-3 and TRBJ2-3 for the parts outside the CDR3, the full variable domain is GAGVSQTPSNKVTEKGKYVELRCDPISGHTALYWYRQSLGQGPEFLIYFQGTGAADDSGLPNDRFFAVRPEGSVSTLKIQRTERGDSAVYLCASSPTGGITDTQYFGPGTRLTVL.